This TCR beta chain came from a study of post-analysis software for immune sequencing data. Study findings and constraints: With TRBV5-6, TRBV5-1 and TRBV20-1 included, a handful of TRBV segments were more frequent in patients than in controls.

The V gene end was trimmed by 1 base and the J gene end by 2 bases; junction bases not matched to a gene: 11. This CDR3 region has 16 residues. Germline assignment: CDR1 DFQATT and CDR2 SNEGSKA (reference sequence). Unique-molecular-identifier-tagged TCR beta cDNA libraries were used. TCRdb analysed the PCR reads with MiXCR anew, one entry per CDR3 protein. Of 800,000 to 950,000 distinct CDR3 sequences listed, approximately 57% are singletons. Notes on this clonotype: What it recognizes is unknown.

The sequence was obtained from a girl under 18 with multiple sclerosis. This rearrangement joins TRBV20-1 to TRBJ2-7, with 7 bases identical to TRBD2. The sequenced material came from blood. The CDR3, as DNA: TGCAGTGCTAGAGGCCCCCTAAAGCGGGGCCCCTACGAGCAGTACTTC. Encoded protein: CSARGPLKRGPYEQYF.